This section outlines one TCR beta chain sequence together with its context. The data derive from a study of T-cell reconstitution after alpha-beta-depleted transplantation in children. The CDR3 runs 13 residues. V was pared by 5 bases and J by 0 bases, with 7 bases between. The germline gives CDR1 SNHLY, CDR2 FYNNEI. Unique molecular identifiers were used to barcode this TCRbeta library. One entry per CDR3 protein results from TCRdb running MiXCR on the PCR reads. The sample has nearly 400,000 distinct CDR3 sequences, about a fifth seen once. The TCR was taken from a human donor who donated a stem cell graft to a child with acute myeloid leukemia. Sequences were derived from PBMCs from the stem cell graft donor, sampled from the stem cell graft. The gene calls are TRBV2 and TRBJ1-1; D not resolved. CDR3 sequence reads: CASSHNMNTEAFF. CDR3 coding DNA: TGTGCCAGCAGTCATAACATGAACACTGAAGCTTTCTTT.